The 21 T cell receptor beta chains below come from one sample, sequenced in a study of T cell clonality in common variable immunodeficiency. Sequencing used immunoSEQ multiplex PCR; TCRdb keeps in-frame clones, though not all of them. The sample yields approximately 75,000 clones, without any singletons. Sequencing was done on a sample of peripheral blood mononuclear cells. The receptors come from a person between 18 and 75 years old in good health.

This clone was recorded at least ten times. The CDR3 end falls 3 residues outside the read, so it is completed with the germline J gene. This sequence joins TRBV5-1 and TRBJ2-6; D is undetermined. Germline CDR1 and CDR2: SGHRS and YFSETQ. V was pared by 4 bases and J by 0 bases, with 11 bases between. The CDR3 length is 16 residues. CDR3 sequence reads: CASSPTSLSGANVLTF. The CDR3 DNA, read in part, is TGCGCCAGCAGCCCGACAAGTCTCTCTGGGGCCAACGTC.

Comments on this clone: Read sequence stops 3 residues before the CDR3 end, and the germline J gene provides the missing end. V and J are TRBV20-1 and TRBJ2-1, with D unclear. CDR1 DFQATT and CDR2 SNEGSKA come from the germline V gene (reference sequence). The CDR3 covers 17 residues. With 0 bases removed from V and 0 bases from J, the gap between germline ends came to 15 bases. CDR3 DNA (partial): TGCAGTGCTAGAGATCTGAGCGCCCGAGGCTCCTACAATGAG. Amino acids: CSARDLSARGSYNE. The CDR3 in full is CSARDLSARGSYNEQFF.

Many counts were recorded for this clone. The CDR3 end falls 3 residues outside the read, so it is completed with the germline J gene. The V call is TRBV18, the J call TRBJ2-3, with TRBD2 matching over 8 bases. V shed 6 bases and J 4 bases; nucleotides not matched to a gene: 12. CDR3 length: 16 amino acids. Germline V gene sequence: CDR1 KGHSH, CDR2 LQKENI. CDR3 amino acids: CASSGGGAGVSDTQYF. The part of the CDR3 DNA that was read is TGTGCCAGCTCCGGTGGTGGAGCGGGAGTCTCAGATACG.

This clone was found many times. Coverage ceases 3 residues before the CDR3 finishes, and the germline J gene fills in the end. V usage is TRBV5-1 and J usage is TRBJ1-1; no definite D call. The CDR3 is 14 amino acids. V gave up 5 bases and J gave up 4 bases, with 15 bases separating them. From germline, CDR1 is SGHRS and CDR2 YFSETQ. CDR3 in amino acids: CASRVQTAGTEAFF. The covered CDR3 bases are TGCGCCAGCAGGGTCCAAACGGCAGGCACTGAA.

There are many counts of this clone. Sequencing ends 3 residues short of the CDR3 end; the germline J gene provides the rest. V gene TRBV9 combines with J gene TRBJ2-7, with a possible D match to TRBD1 (8 bases). The length of the CDR3 is 15 residues. CDR1 and CDR2 (germline): SGDLS, YYNGEE. The V end lost 4 bases, the J end lost 1 base, and 15 bases lay between the germline ends. The CDR3 loop reads CASSPDRGGSYEQYF. The covered CDR3 bases are TGTGCCAGCAGCCCCGACAGGGGAGGGTCCTACGAG.

This clone was observed at least ten times. The CDR3 is cut off 3 residues early in the read; its end comes from the germline J gene. V gene TRBV20-1 combines with J gene TRBJ1-2; TRBD1 is a possible D gene (6 bases). CDR3 length: 15 amino acids. V was shortened by 6 bases and J by 4 bases, with 21 bases between the two germline ends. Germline-derived CDR1 and CDR2 are DFQATT and SNEGSKA (reference sequence). The covered CDR3 bases are TGCAGTGCCCCTGGACAGACACCCCGGGGCTATGGC. Its protein is CSAPGQTPRGYG. The whole CDR3 protein is CSAPGQTPRGYGYTF.

In its sample, this clone was seen many times. Sequencing ends 3 residues short of the CDR3 end; the germline J gene provides the rest. This chain connects TRBV20-1 to TRBJ2-1; 8 nucleotides line up with TRBD2. V lost 0 bases and J lost 1; bases outside the gene matches: 8. The length of the CDR3 is 17 residues. CDR1 is DFQATT, CDR2 SNEGSKA, per germline (reference sequence). CDR3 residues: CSARDKVSGRSYNEQFF. Incomplete CDR3 DNA: TGCAGTGCTAGAGATAAAGTAAGCGGGAGATCCTACAATGAG.

For this clone: The CDR3 goes on 3 residues after the read ends, and that part is filled in from the germline J gene. The chain has TRBV7-2 and TRBJ1-6; tentatively, D is TRBD1 (6 bases). Germline V gene sequence: CDR1 SGHTA, CDR2 FQGNSA. V shed 4 bases and J shed 10 bases, with 11 bases lying between them. The length of the CDR3 is 13 residues. The CDR3 sequence is CASSSHRESPLHF. The sequenced CDR3 bases are TGTGCCAGCAGCTCCCACAGGGAATCACCC.

In this sample, this clone turned up many times. Coverage ceases 3 residues before the CDR3 finishes, and the germline J gene fills in the end. The V call is TRBV29-1, the J call TRBJ1-2; 7 bases match TRBD1. With V trimmed by 4 bases and J by 4 bases, 9 bases remained unmatched. The CDR3 sequence is 14 residues long. Germline V gives CDR1 SQVTM, CDR2 ANQGSEA. Incomplete CDR3 DNA: TGCAGCGTTGGGGACCCGACAGGGACCTATGGC. Its translation: CSVGDPTGTYG. The whole CDR3 sequence is CSVGDPTGTYGYTF.

This clone was detected ten times or more. Sequencing ends 3 residues short of the CDR3 end; the germline J gene provides the rest. This chain connects TRBV6-2 or TRBV6-3 to TRBJ2-1; TRBD2 matches at 10 bases. The CDR3 is made up of 15 amino acids. Germline V CDR1 and CDR2: MNHEY, SVGEGT. Trimming removed 7 bases from V and 7 bases from J; junction bases left unmatched: 10. The CDR3 is CASTGPGLALNEQFF. CDR3 DNA (partial): TGTGCCAGCACCGGACCGGGACTAGCGTTGAATGAG.

This clone occurred many times. The read gets to within 3 residues of the CDR3 end, and the germline J gene fills in the rest. The chain recombines TRBV20-1 with TRBJ1-5; TRBD1 matches 7 bases. The CDR3 length is 14 residues. Germline V lookup: CDR1 DFQATT, CDR2 SNEGSKA (reference sequence). V lost 0 bases, J lost 7 bases, and 6 bases stayed unmatched. Here the CDR3 reads CSARDPDRAQPQHF. The DNA read from the CDR3 is TGCAGTGCTAGAGATCCCGACAGGGCGCAGCCC.

This clone was recorded a few times. The read terminates 3 residues before the CDR3 end, so the remaining end is supplied by the germline J gene. The chain joins TRBV7-2 to TRBJ2-7; TRBD2 aligns across 7 bases. The CDR3 has 14 amino acids. V lost 5 bases and J lost 0; bases outside the gene matches: 4. CDR1 SGHTA and CDR2 FQGNSA come from the germline V gene. The sequenced part of the CDR3 DNA is TGTGCCAGCAGCCCCGGGACTACCTCCTACGAG. This translates into CASSPGTTSYE. The full-length CDR3 reads as CASSPGTTSYEQYF.

This clone came up many times. The CDR3 is cut off 3 residues early in the read; its end comes from the germline J gene. V usage is TRBV7-9 and J usage is TRBJ2-7; 10 bases line up with TRBD1. The length of the CDR3 is 14 residues. Trimming at V came to 4 bases and at J to 5 bases, leaving 5 bases not matched to a gene. CDR1 is SEHNR and CDR2 is FQNEAQ in the germline V gene (reference sequence). The CDR3 sequence is CASSYTGTGDEQYF. The CDR3 bases that were read are TGTGCCAGCAGCTATACCGGGACAGGGGACGAG.

The sample holds many counts of this clone. The read terminates 3 residues ahead of where the CDR3 ends, so the germline J gene completes it. V usage is TRBV28 and J usage is TRBJ2-1; 16 bases agree with TRBD2. This CDR3 has 16 residues. Germline CDR1 and CDR2: MDHEN and SYDVKM. With 7 bases clipped from V and 8 bases from J, the junction kept 8 bases outside the gene matches. CDR3 region: CASIAGTSGRADEQFF. CDR3 DNA, as far as it was read: TGTGCCAGCATCGCCGGGACTAGCGGGAGGGCTGATGAG. Full variable domain (outside the CDR3, taken from reference TRBV28 and TRBJ2-1): DVKVTQSSRYLVKRTGEKVFLECVQDMDHENMFWYRQDPGLGLRLIYFSYDVKMKEKGDIPEGYSVSREKKERFSLILESASTNQTSMYLCASIAGTSGRADEQFFGPGTRLTVL.

This clone came up a few times. With the read ending 3 residues before the CDR3 end, the germline J gene is used to fill in that end. The genes are TRBV7-9 and TRBJ1-2, with D perhaps TRBD1 (5 bases). This CDR3 region has 14 residues. Germline CDR1 and CDR2: SEHNR and FQNEAQ (reference sequence). CDR3 loop: CAGGEWRGYNDYTF. The part of the CDR3 DNA that was read is TGTGCCGGAGGAGAGTGGAGGGGATACAATGAC.

This clone was observed many times. This chain's CDR3 is CASGLVPSRDTEAFF. The covered CDR3 bases are TGTGCTAGTGGTTTGGTACCATCCCGGGACACTGAA. The chain recombines TRBV12-5 with TRBJ1-1; D call uncertain. The read finishes 3 residues shy of the CDR3 end, and the germline J gene is used to complete it. Trimming took 0 bases from V and 3 from J, leaving 11 bases between them. There are 15 residues in the CDR3. The germline gives CDR1 LGHNT, CDR2 FRNRAP.

This clone has a count of ten or more. CDR3 DNA, as far as it was read: TGCAGCGTTGAAGAGACTAAACAGGGGCCTGTTAATGAAAAA. Residues: CSVEETKQGPVNEK. The whole CDR3 region reads CSVEETKQGPVNEKLFF. The gene calls are TRBV29-1 and TRBJ1-4; 7 positions agree with TRBD1. The read terminates 3 residues before the CDR3 end, so the remaining end is supplied by the germline J gene. Germline CDR1 SQVTM, CDR2 ANQGSEA. This CDR3 has 17 residues. J gave up 4 bases and V 0 bases, and 11 bases lay outside the gene matches.

This clone was picked up many times. The observed sequence ends 3 residues before the CDR3 terminus, with the missing tail filled in from the germline J gene. The chain combines TRBV5-6 with TRBJ1-2, with 10 bases aligning to TRBD1. Trimming at V came to 3 bases and at J to 6 bases, leaving 8 bases not matched to a gene. The CDR3 is 15 residues long. CDR1 and CDR2 (germline): SGHDT, YYEEEE. CDR3 DNA, as far as it was read: TGTGCCAGCAGCTCTTTTGGGACAGGGGTAAATGGC. It translates to CASSSFGTGVNG. The whole CDR3 sequence is CASSSFGTGVNGYTF.

This clone was seen ten or more times. The read comes to an end 3 residues before the CDR3 does, leaving the germline J gene to fill in the end. V is TRBV6-2 or TRBV6-3 and J is TRBJ2-5; 8 bases agree with TRBD2. The CDR3 consists of 16 residues. V was clipped by 8 bases and J by 5 bases; unmatched bases: 16. The germline V gene encodes CDR1 MNHEY and CDR2 SVGEGT. CDR3 amino acids: CASRNGGGLIRETQYF. The CDR3 DNA, read in part, is TGTGCCAGCCGCAACGGGGGGGGCCTGATACGGGAGACC.

At least ten counts were recorded for this clone. The observed sequence ends 3 residues before the CDR3 terminus, with the missing tail filled in from the germline J gene. The genes are TRBV7-2 and TRBJ2-3; D ambiguous. The germline CDR1 and CDR2 sequences are SGHTA and FQGNSA. The ends were cut back, 0 bases at V and 1 base at J, with 11 bases in the middle. This CDR3 spans 16 amino acids. The CDR3 DNA, read in part, is TGTGCCAGCAGCTTAGCTGGCGGTTGGGGCACAGATACG. As protein: CASSLAGGWGTDT. In full, the CDR3 is CASSLAGGWGTDTQYF. The variable domain in full, completed from reference TRBV7-2 and TRBJ2-3, reads GAGVSQSPSNKVTEKGKDVELRCDPISGHTALYWYRQSLGQGLEFLIYFQGNSAPDKSGLPSDRFSAERTGGSVSTLTIQRTQQEDSAVYLCASSLAGGWGTDTQYFGPGTRLTVL.

Remarks on this clone: The read ends 3 residues early relative to the CDR3; the germline J gene fills the gap. The chain is built from TRBV20-1 and TRBJ2-1, with 10 bases identical to TRBD2. This CDR3 has 12 residues. In germline, CDR1 is DFQATT, CDR2 SNEGSKA (reference sequence). With V trimmed by 5 bases and J by 7 bases, 2 bases remained unmatched. The DNA read from the CDR3 is TGCAGTGCTGCTAGCGGGGGAAATGAG. It codes for CSAASGGNE. From start to end, the CDR3 is CSAASGGNEQFF.